This T cell receptor (beta chain) was profiled in a study of PD-1 blockade in classical Hodgkin lymphoma. Assay used: immunoSEQ multiplex PCR; TCRdb lists only in-frame clones, some missing. The table lists fewer than 3,000 clones, 50% to 75% of them singletons. Each patient's relapse followed autologous stem cell transplantation, and brentuximab vedotin exposure varied. Patients' outcomes at their best amounted to complete response, partial response or progressive disease. V was clipped by 3 bases and J by 4 bases, with 15 bases between them. This CDR3 spans 15 amino acids. This TCR came from a human donor with classical Hodgkin lymphoma. The rearrangement links TRBV7-1 to TRBJ2-5, with a possible D match to TRBD2 (5 bases). TRBV7-1 is identified as an open reading frame with a role that is uncertain. Sample: peripheral blood mononuclear cells (PBMCs), taken at baseline. The CDR3, as DNA: TGTGCCAGCAGCTCCGGGGAAGGATGGGGAGAGACCCAGTACTTC. It is translated as CASSSGEGWGETQYF.